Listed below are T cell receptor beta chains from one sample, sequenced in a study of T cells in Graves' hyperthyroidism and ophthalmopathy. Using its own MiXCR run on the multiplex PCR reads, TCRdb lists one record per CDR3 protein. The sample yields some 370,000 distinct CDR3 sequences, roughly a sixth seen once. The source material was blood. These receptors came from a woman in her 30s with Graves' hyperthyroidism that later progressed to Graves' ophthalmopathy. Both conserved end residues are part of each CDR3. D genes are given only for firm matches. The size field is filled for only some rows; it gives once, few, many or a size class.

CDR3aa: CASSRTSGSTISNEQYF; CDR3nt: TGCGCCAGCAGCCGGACTAGCGGGAGTACGATTTCCAACGAGCAGTACTTC; d_gene: TRBD2; j_gene: TRBJ2-7; abundance: many; v_gene: TRBV5-1
CDR3aa: CSARDRGGGFSPLHF; CDR3nt: TGCAGTGCTAGAGATAGGGGGGGCGGATTTTCACCCCTCCACTTT; d_gene: NA; j_gene: TRBJ1-6; abundance: few; v_gene: TRBV20-1
CDR3aa: CASSQMTPRGDTQYF; CDR3nt: TGTGCCAGCAGCCAAATGACTCCCCGGGGGGATACGCAGTATTTT; d_gene: NA; j_gene: TRBJ2-3; abundance: many; v_gene: TRBV3-1
CDR3aa: CAWSGLDPGAQVETQYF; CDR3nt: TGTGCCTGGAGTGGACTTGATCCGGGGGCGCAGGTTGAGACCCAGTACTTC; d_gene: NA; j_gene: TRBJ2-5; abundance: few; v_gene: TRBV30
CDR3aa: CASTLGRASTEAFF; CDR3nt: TGTGCCAGTACCCTCGGAAGGGCCTCCACTGAAGCTTTCTTT; d_gene: NA; j_gene: TRBJ1-1; abundance: many; v_gene: TRBV19
CDR3aa: CASSGGHFQETQYF; CDR3nt: TGTGCCAGCAGCGGGGGACACTTCCAAGAGACCCAGTACTTC; d_gene: NA; j_gene: TRBJ2-5; abundance: NA; v_gene: TRBV7-8
CDR3aa: CASSPRPTGELFF; CDR3nt: TGTGCCAGCAGCCCCAGACCCACCGGGGAGCTGTTTTTT; d_gene: NA; j_gene: TRBJ2-2; abundance: NA; v_gene: TRBV11-3
CDR3aa: CAWSVVEGANTEAFF; CDR3nt: TGTGCCTGGAGTGTAGTGGAGGGCGCGAACACTGAAGCTTTCTTT; d_gene: NA; j_gene: TRBJ1-1; abundance: many; v_gene: TRBV30
CDR3aa: CASSLSPTRMETQYF; CDR3nt: TGTGCCAGCAGTTTATCCCCGACTAGAATGGAGACCCAGTACTTC; d_gene: NA; j_gene: TRBJ2-5; abundance: many; v_gene: TRBV28
CDR3aa: CASSQQVLRWDDTGELFF; CDR3nt: TGTGCCAGCAGCCAACAAGTTCTGAGGTGGGATGATACCGGGGAGCTGTTTTTT; d_gene: NA; j_gene: TRBJ2-2; abundance: NA; v_gene: TRBV3-1
CDR3aa: CASNDAALSDTQYF; CDR3nt: TGCGCCAGCAACGATGCGGCGCTATCGGATACGCAGTATTTT; d_gene: NA; j_gene: TRBJ2-3; abundance: many; v_gene: TRBV5-1
CDR3aa: CASSNTGGPRSGTEAFF; CDR3nt: TGTGCCAGCAGCAACACAGGGGGACCCCGTTCGGGCACTGAAGCTTTCTTT; d_gene: TRBD1; j_gene: TRBJ1-1; abundance: many; v_gene: TRBV7-8
CDR3aa: CASSMRVGELFF; CDR3nt: TGTGCCAGCAGTATGAGGGTCGGGGAGCTGTTTTTT; d_gene: NA; j_gene: TRBJ2-2; abundance: many; v_gene: TRBV12-3/TRBV12-4
CDR3aa: CASSPGPAGDTQYF; CDR3nt: TGTGCCAGCAGTCCGGGCCCGGCGGGAGATACGCAGTATTTT; d_gene: NA; j_gene: TRBJ2-3; abundance: NA; v_gene: TRBV27
CDR3aa: CASSENVEETQYF; CDR3nt: TGTGCCAGCAGTGAAAACGTTGAAGAGACCCAGTACTTC; d_gene: NA; j_gene: TRBJ2-5; abundance: many; v_gene: TRBV6-1
CDR3aa: CASSEFQGAHEQYF; CDR3nt: TGTGCCAGCAGTGAATTCCAGGGGGCCCACGAGCAGTACTTC; d_gene: TRBD1; j_gene: TRBJ2-7; abundance: few; v_gene: TRBV6-1
CDR3aa: CASSLVPSGIRETQYF; CDR3nt: TGTGCCAGCAGCTTAGTCCCTAGCGGGATCCGTGAGACCCAGTACTTC; d_gene: TRBD2; j_gene: TRBJ2-5; abundance: many; v_gene: TRBV13
CDR3aa: CAVSRGNNSPLHF; CDR3nt: TGTGCCGTAAGCAGGGGTAATAATTCACCCCTCCACTTT; d_gene: NA; j_gene: TRBJ1-6; abundance: NA; v_gene: TRBV28
CDR3aa: CSASLGTQQYF; CDR3nt: TGCAGTGCTAGTTTAGGGACCCAGCAGTACTTC; d_gene: NA; j_gene: TRBJ2-7; abundance: few; v_gene: TRBV20-1
CDR3aa: CASSPRTSGLRNTEAFF; CDR3nt: TGTGCCAGCTCACCAAGAACCTCAGGGTTGAGGAACACTGAAGCTTTCTTT; d_gene: NA; j_gene: TRBJ1-1; abundance: many; v_gene: TRBV18
CDR3aa: CSARQSGYILAEGYTF; CDR3nt: TGCAGTGCTAGACAATCTGGGTACATTTTAGCAGAGGGCTACACCTTC; d_gene: NA; j_gene: TRBJ1-2; abundance: few; v_gene: TRBV20-1
CDR3aa: CASSRTGKDQPQHF; CDR3nt: TGTGCCAGCAGCCGGACAGGGAAGGATCAGCCCCAGCATTTT; d_gene: TRBD1; j_gene: TRBJ1-5; abundance: many; v_gene: TRBV11-2
CDR3aa: CASSRPGQVYEQYF; CDR3nt: TGTGCCAGCTCAAGGCCGGGACAGGTTTACGAGCAGTACTTC; d_gene: TRBD1; j_gene: TRBJ2-7; abundance: many; v_gene: TRBV18
CDR3aa: CASSPSKVTSGRETQYF; CDR3nt: TGTGCCAGCTCACCCTCGAAGGTCACTAGCGGGAGAGAGACCCAGTACTTC; d_gene: TRBD2; j_gene: TRBJ2-5; abundance: NA; v_gene: TRBV12-3/TRBV12-4
CDR3aa: CASSEWDRGSQPQHF; CDR3nt: TGTGCCAGCAGTGAATGGGACAGGGGGAGTCAGCCCCAGCATTTT; d_gene: TRBD1; j_gene: TRBJ1-5; abundance: many; v_gene: TRBV6-1
CDR3aa: CATSDLLNQETQYF; CDR3nt: TGTGCCACCAGTGATCTGCTTAACCAAGAGACCCAGTACTTC; d_gene: NA; j_gene: TRBJ2-5; abundance: NA; v_gene: TRBV24-1
CDR3aa: CASSLTNLGEDTIYF; CDR3nt: TGCGCCAGCAGCTTGACAAACCTGGGGGAGGACACCATATATTTT; d_gene: NA; j_gene: TRBJ1-3; abundance: few; v_gene: TRBV5-1
CDR3aa: CASGFSGTEAFF; CDR3nt: TGTGCTAGTGGTTTCTCGGGCACTGAAGCTTTCTTT; d_gene: NA; j_gene: TRBJ1-1; abundance: NA; v_gene: TRBV12-5
CDR3aa: CASSQDVYNQPQHF; CDR3nt: TGCGCCAGCAGCCAAGATGTCTACAATCAGCCCCAGCATTTT; d_gene: NA; j_gene: TRBJ1-5; abundance: once; v_gene: TRBV4-1
CDR3aa: CASSISDGGLPEAFF; CDR3nt: TGTGCCAGTAGTATATCGGACGGAGGGCTCCCTGAAGCTTTCTTT; d_gene: NA; j_gene: TRBJ1-1; abundance: NA; v_gene: TRBV19
CDR3aa: CSARDHVLGGYTF; CDR3nt: TGCAGTGCTAGAGATCATGTTTTGGGTGGCTACACCTTC; d_gene: NA; j_gene: TRBJ1-2; abundance: many; v_gene: TRBV20-1
CDR3aa: CASSLSATLNTEAFF; CDR3nt: TGTGCCAGCAGTTTATCAGCGACCCTGAACACTGAAGCTTTCTTT; d_gene: NA; j_gene: TRBJ1-1; abundance: NA; v_gene: TRBV27
CDR3aa: CASSNSDYNEQFF; CDR3nt: TGTGCCAGTAGTAATTCAGATTACAATGAGCAGTTCTTC; d_gene: NA; j_gene: TRBJ2-1; abundance: NA; v_gene: TRBV19
CDR3aa: CASSIKNIQYF; CDR3nt: TGTGCCAGCAGTATTAAAAACATTCAGTACTTC; d_gene: NA; j_gene: TRBJ2-4; abundance: NA; v_gene: TRBV12-3/TRBV12-4
CDR3aa: CASSQEGLLDYREGVLF; CDR3nt: TGCGCCAGCAGCCAAGAAGGTTTACTTGACTACCGGGAGGGAGTGCTCTTT; d_gene: NA; j_gene: TRBJ1-1; abundance: few; v_gene: TRBV4-1
CDR3aa: CASSYSPSVTDTQYF; CDR3nt: TGTGCCAGCAGTTACTCCCCAAGCGTCACAGATACGCAGTATTTT; d_gene: NA; j_gene: TRBJ2-3; abundance: many; v_gene: TRBV6-2/TRBV6-3
CDR3aa: CSARGGQETQYF; CDR3nt: TGCAGTGCTAGAGGCGGCCAAGAGACCCAGTACTTC; d_gene: NA; j_gene: TRBJ2-5; abundance: few; v_gene: TRBV20-1
CDR3aa: CSAGSGTGAYEQYF; CDR3nt: TGCAGTGCTGGCTCCGGGACAGGTGCCTACGAGCAGTACTTC; d_gene: TRBD1; j_gene: TRBJ2-7; abundance: few; v_gene: TRBV20-1
CDR3aa: CASSSGGTYNSPLHF; CDR3nt: TGTGCCAGCAGCTCTGGGGGGACGTATAATTCACCCCTCCACTTT; d_gene: NA; j_gene: TRBJ1-6; abundance: many; v_gene: TRBV7-9
CDR3aa: CASSEVVGDYGYTF; CDR3nt: TGTGCCAGCAGTGAAGTTGTTGGCGACTATGGCTACACCTTC; d_gene: NA; j_gene: TRBJ1-2; abundance: many; v_gene: TRBV6-1
CDR3aa: CASSLEGGPLSGANVLTF; CDR3nt: TGTGCCAGCAGCTTAGAGGGAGGTCCCCTCTCTGGGGCCAACGTCCTGACTTTC; d_gene: NA; j_gene: TRBJ2-6; abundance: many; v_gene: TRBV11-2
CDR3aa: CASSLVGGAFF; CDR3nt: TGTGCCAGCAGTTTAGTTGGGGGAGCTTTCTTT; d_gene: NA; j_gene: TRBJ1-1; abundance: many; v_gene: TRBV12-3/TRBV12-4
CDR3aa: CASTPDRASYNEQFF; CDR3nt: TGTGCCAGCACCCCGGACAGGGCTTCCTACAATGAGCAGTTCTTC; d_gene: TRBD1; j_gene: TRBJ2-1; abundance: many; v_gene: TRBV2
CDR3aa: CATSDSLYNEQFF; CDR3nt: TGTGCCACCAGTGACTCGCTTTACAATGAGCAGTTCTTC; d_gene: NA; j_gene: TRBJ2-1; abundance: many; v_gene: TRBV24-1
CDR3aa: CASSFGGGPTEAFF; CDR3nt: TGTGCCAGCAGTTTTGGCGGGGGCCCCACTGAAGCTTTCTTT; d_gene: NA; j_gene: TRBJ1-1; abundance: NA; v_gene: TRBV27
CDR3aa: CASRTTALYRYTF; CDR3nt: TGTGCCAGCAGAACGACAGCATTGTATCGCTACACCTTC; d_gene: NA; j_gene: TRBJ1-2; abundance: NA; v_gene: TRBV2
CDR3aa: CSVGEGNNQPQHF; CDR3nt: TGCAGCGTTGGGGAGGGAAACAATCAGCCCCAGCATTTT; d_gene: NA; j_gene: TRBJ1-5; abundance: many; v_gene: TRBV29-1
CDR3aa: CASSVVLAGGGEQFF; CDR3nt: TGTGCCAGCAGCGTAGTTCTAGCGGGAGGGGGTGAGCAGTTCTTC; d_gene: TRBD2; j_gene: TRBJ2-1; abundance: NA; v_gene: TRBV9